These 19 T cell receptor beta chains originate from one sample sequenced in a study of T cell repertoires in cytomegalovirus infection. TCRdb recomputed calls from the reads with MiXCR, one row per CDR3 protein. Of approximately 110,000 distinct CDR3 sequences in the sample, under 55% were seen once. The antigens for these receptors are not known. This specimen consisted of CD8+ T cells from cultured PBMCs, obtained from culture after CMV antigen stimulation. The receptors were sampled from a human donor in good health (CMV status not recorded). Some clones in this sample may be carry-over from other donors' samples.

The chain uses TRBV7-6 and TRBJ2-7; 8 bases align to TRBD2. Germline V gives CDR1 SGHVS, CDR2 FNYEAQ. The CDR3 contains 14 residues. V gave up 6 bases and J gave up 6 bases; unmatched junction bases: 10. The CDR3 coding sequence is TGTGCCAGCAGTAATCGGGATACTAGCGGCGAGCAGTACTTC. Amino acid sequence: CASSNRDTSGEQYF.

About this clonotype itself: A much larger clone sits a single nucleotide away, making a read error possible. V gene TRBV7-6 combines with J gene TRBJ2-7; D possibly corresponds to TRBD2 (6 bases). The germline CDR1 and CDR2 sequences are SGHVS and FNYEAQ. This CDR3 spans 13 amino acids. The CDR3 DNA reads as TGTGCCAGCAGCCCACGGGGGATCTACAAGCAGTACTTC. As protein: CASSPRGIYKQYF.

This clonotype was seen more than once but under ten times. This chain links TRBV27 with TRBJ2-7; TRBD2 matches 7 bases. Trimming at V came to 6 bases and at J to 6 bases, leaving 8 bases not matched to a gene. This CDR3 is built from 13 residues. From germline, CDR1 is MNHEY and CDR2 SMNVEV (reference sequence). CDR3 in amino acids: CASSWGGAAEQYF. The CDR3 DNA reads as TGTGCCAGCAGCTGGGGAGGGGCGGCCGAGCAGTACTTC.

The chain joins TRBV12-3 or TRBV12-4 to TRBJ2-3; 7 positions agree with TRBD1. This CDR3 has 13 amino acids. Trimming at V came to 7 bases and at J to 4 bases, leaving 5 bases not matched to a gene. The DNA for the CDR3 is TGTGCCAGCACCTTACAGGGGTCAGATACGCAGTATTTT. It codes for CASTLQGSDTQYF.

The chain recombines TRBV28 with TRBJ2-7; possibly TRBD1 or TRBD2 for D (5 bases each). This CDR3 is 15 amino acids long. The V end was cut by 6 bases, the J end by 0 bases, with 15 bases between. Germline V gene lookup returns CDR1 MDHEN and CDR2 SYDVKM. In DNA form, the CDR3 reads TGTGCCAGCAGCCAACTAGGGGACCTCTCCTACGAGCAGTACTTC. Its translation is CASSQLGDLSYEQYF.

This chain joins TRBV4-1 and TRBJ2-7; either TRBD1 or TRBD2 may supply D (5 bases each). Looked up from germline, CDR1 is MGHRA and CDR2 is YSYEKL. V dropped 4 bases and J dropped 0 bases, with 13 bases sitting between them. The CDR3 extends over 15 amino acids. CDR3: CASSLGPASSYEQYF. The DNA of the CDR3 is TGCGCCAGCAGCCTGGGACCTGCGAGCTCCTACGAGCAGTACTTC.

There are many counts of this clonotype. The chain couples TRBV5-6 to TRBJ2-7, with 8 bases fitting TRBD1. Germline CDR1 SGHDT, CDR2 YYEEEE. J lost 1 base, V lost 0 bases, and 3 bases had no gene match. There are 15 residues in the CDR3. As DNA, the CDR3 is TGTGCCAGCAGCTTGGAATGGACAGGGTCCTACGAGCAGTACTTC. As protein: CASSLEWTGSYEQYF.

The V and J genes are TRBV7-6 and TRBJ1-4; D gene uncertain. CDR3 length: 14 amino acids. CDR1 and CDR2 from the germline V gene are SGHVS and FNYEAQ. Trimming left V 4 bases short and J 3 bases short, with 9 bases between. CDR3 DNA sequence: TGTGCCAGCAGCTCCGCAGGTGCTAATGAAAAACTGTTTTTT. It is translated as CASSSAGANEKLFF.

This clonotype was counted only a few times. The chain combines TRBV12-3 or TRBV12-4 with TRBJ2-1; 9 bases align to TRBD2. After removal of 3 bases from V and 2 bases from J, the junction contained 2 bases not matched to a gene. The CDR3 runs to 15 residues. CDR3 sequence: CASSFAGGAYNEQFF. For the CDR3, the DNA is TGTGCCAGCAGTTTTGCGGGGGGGGCCTACAATGAGCAGTTCTTC.

This clonotype has only one observation. The chain joins TRBV12-3 or TRBV12-4 to TRBJ2-4; either TRBD1 or TRBD2 may fit D (6 bases each). The CDR3 runs 14 residues. Trimming cost V 4 bases and J 8 bases, with 15 bases left between them. The CDR3 coding sequence is TGTGCCAGCAGTTCGGGGGCCGGAACAGACATTCAGTACTTC. Its protein is CASSSGAGTDIQYF.

This clonotype was recorded many times. This chain joins TRBV7-2 and TRBJ1-1, with unresolved D. CDR1 SGHTA and CDR2 FQGNSA come from the germline V gene. The ends were cut back, 1 base at V and 6 bases at J, with 9 bases in the middle. The length of the CDR3 is 13 residues. The CDR3: CASSLGRVSEAFF. The CDR3 nucleotides read TGTGCCAGCAGCTTAGGTCGGGTATCTGAAGCTTTCTTT.

The chain carries TRBV18 and TRBJ1-6; tentative D call: TRBD1 (6 bases). Looked up from germline, CDR1 is KGHSH and CDR2 is LQKENI. CDR3 length equals 16 residues. Trimming left V 0 bases short and J 8 bases short, with 14 bases between. The CDR3 DNA sequence: TGTGCCAGCTCACCACCGATCGGGGGCCCGGATTCACCCCTCCACTTT. This encodes CASSPPIGGPDSPLHF.

This clonotype has only a few counts. The V gene is TRBV27, the J gene TRBJ2-1; 7 bases match TRBD2. Germline CDR1 MNHEY, CDR2 SMNVEV (reference sequence). Trimming cost V 4 bases and J 5 bases; bases outside gene matches: 17. The CDR3 contains 18 residues. This chain's CDR3 is CASSSLTTGTTLDNEQFF. The CDR3 nucleotides are TGTGCCAGCAGTTCCTTGACCACCGGGACTACCCTGGACAATGAGCAGTTCTTC.

This clonotype was counted between two and nine times. CDR3 in amino acids: CASSPRQGSVGDTGELFF. The CDR3 nucleotides are TGTGCCAGCAGCCCACGACAGGGATCGGTTGGGGACACCGGGGAGCTGTTTTTT. The gene calls are TRBV7-9 and TRBJ2-2, with 7 bases that match TRBD1. From germline, CDR1 is SEHNR and CDR2 FQNEAQ (reference sequence). This CDR3 is 18 amino acids long. V was clipped by 5 bases and J by 3 bases; unmatched bases: 15.

Regarding this clonotype: Compared with germline, one end of the junction differs, possibly owing to a read error. This chain uses TRBV7-2 with TRBJ2-2; possible D gene TRBD2, 5 bases. The CDR3 loop spans 16 amino acids. Germline V gene sequence: CDR1 SGHTA, CDR2 FQGNSA. CDR3 nucleotides: TGTGCCAGCAGCTTTGTTCTGGCCAGCCAGGACGGGGAGCTGTCTTTT. This codes for CASSFVLASQDGELSF.

This clonotype has only a few counts. The V and J genes are TRBV7-8 and TRBJ2-7, with TRBD2 identical over 10 bases. Trimming at V came to 0 bases and at J to 5 bases, leaving 4 bases not matched to a gene. This CDR3 is 15 amino acids long. Germline CDR1 SGHVS, CDR2 FQNEAQ. CDR3 nucleotide sequence: TGTGCCAGCAGCTTAGCTAGCGGGGGGTCAGACGAGCAGTACTTC. Translating it yields CASSLASGGSDEQYF.

In its sample, this clonotype was seen a few times. The rearrangement links TRBV7-9 to TRBJ2-1; possible D gene TRBD1, 6 bases. The CDR3 totals 12 residues. Germline V gene lookup returns CDR1 SEHNR and CDR2 FQNEAQ (reference sequence). V was pared by 5 bases and J by 9 bases, with 11 bases between. CDR3 region: CASSLSGAEQFF. CDR3 nucleotides: TGTGCCAGCAGCCTTTCAGGGGCTGAGCAGTTCTTC.

A few counts support this clonotype. CDR3 nucleotides: TGTGCCAGCAGTGACTGGACAGGGGGTCGTTACGAGCAGTACTTC. This translates into CASSDWTGGRYEQYF. V usage is TRBV6-6 and J usage is TRBJ2-7; 10 bases line up with TRBD1. The J segment lost 4 bases and the V segment lost 5 bases, leaving 8 bases of the junction unmatched. The germline V gene has CDR1 MNHNY and CDR2 SVGAGI (reference sequence). The CDR3 extends over 15 amino acids.

The gene calls are TRBV6-1 and TRBJ2-3; 8 bases line up with TRBD2. The CDR3 length is 16 residues. V dropped 7 bases and J dropped 1; count of bases not matched to a gene: 10. Germline CDR1 is MNHNS and CDR2 is SASEGT. The CDR3 sequence is CASTPLVSGGTDTQYF. DNA of the CDR3: TGTGCCAGCACCCCGTTGGTTAGCGGGGGCACAGATACGCAGTATTTT.